This TCR beta chain was captured by sequencing in a study of blood T cell repertoires in COVID-19. The repertoire was sequenced with immunoSEQ multiplex PCR; TCRdb's copy has only in-frame clones and lacks some. This table has approximately 200,000 clones, around four fifths appearing once. The TCR comes from a man aged 40-49 years who had recovered from COVID-19. Material for sequencing was PBMCs or T cells enriched from blood (not recorded which).

This chain's CDR3 is CASSYSGTQEAFF. In DNA form, the CDR3 reads TGTGCCAGCAGTTACTCGGGGACACAAGAAGCTTTCTTT. V gene TRBV6-5 combines with J gene TRBJ1-1; a possible D gene is TRBD1 (6 bases). V lost 0 bases, J lost 8 bases, and 10 bases lay in between. In germline, CDR1 is MNHEY, CDR2 SVGAGI. The CDR3 contains 13 residues.